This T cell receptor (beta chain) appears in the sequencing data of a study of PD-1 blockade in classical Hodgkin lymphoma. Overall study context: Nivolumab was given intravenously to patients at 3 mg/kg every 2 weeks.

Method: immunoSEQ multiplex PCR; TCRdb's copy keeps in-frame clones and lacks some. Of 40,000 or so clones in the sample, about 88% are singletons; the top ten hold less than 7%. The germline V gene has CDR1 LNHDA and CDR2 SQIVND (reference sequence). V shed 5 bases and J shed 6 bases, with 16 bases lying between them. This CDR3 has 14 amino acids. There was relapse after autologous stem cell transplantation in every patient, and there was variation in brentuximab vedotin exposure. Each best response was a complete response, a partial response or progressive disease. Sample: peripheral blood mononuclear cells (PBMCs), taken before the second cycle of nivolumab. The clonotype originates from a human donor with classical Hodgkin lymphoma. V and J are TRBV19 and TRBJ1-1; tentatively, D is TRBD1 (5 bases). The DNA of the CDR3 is TGTGCCAGTAGTTCAGGCGGGGGAACGTCTGAAGCTTTCTTT. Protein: CASSSGGGTSEAFF.